This entry lists 22 T cell receptor beta chains sequenced from one sample in a study of Ad26.COV2.S vaccination and SARS-CoV-2 variants. Sequencing was performed with immunoSEQ multiplex PCR; in TCRdb, only in-frame clones are kept and a portion is missing. In the table there are about 440,000 clones, roughly 91% of which are singletons. Sample treatment: roughly 19 received Ad26.COV2.S at low or high dose, single or two shots; five or six received placebo; per-sample allocation not given. Day 63 after the first vaccine or placebo injection was the time point for sampling. Sequenced material: peripheral blood, taken in a trial of Ad26.COV2.S vaccine versus placebo. The receptors stem from a person aged 18-65 years who received the Ad26.COV2.S COVID-19 vaccine or a placebo.

This clone has more than one count but fewer than ten. The CDR3, as DNA: TGCGCCAGCAGTTTAGCGGGACCGAGCTCCTACGAGCAGTACTTC. Translating gives CASSLAGPSSYEQYF. The chain is built from TRBV4-1 and TRBJ2-7; 8 bases agree with TRBD2. The germline CDR1 and CDR2 sequences are MGHRA and YSYEKL. The V gene end was trimmed by 6 bases and the J gene end by 0 bases; junction bases not matched to a gene: 7. The CDR3 runs 15 residues.

V usage is TRBV6-2 or TRBV6-3 and J usage is TRBJ2-2, with D perhaps TRBD2 (6 bases). Germline CDR1 is MNHEY and CDR2 is SVGEGT. The CDR3 extends over 15 amino acids. The V gene lost 2 bases and the J gene lost 5 bases, with 12 bases spanning the gap. CDR3 sequence: CASSYLPRETGELFF. For the CDR3, the DNA is TGTGCCAGCAGTTACCTTCCACGGGAGACCGGGGAGCTGTTTTTT.

This clone was seen a few times. The chain combines TRBV11-2 with TRBJ1-6; TRBD1 is a possible D gene (6 bases). The germline CDR1 and CDR2 sequences are SGHAT and FQNNGV. Trimming removed 1 base at V and 8 bases at J, with 15 bases between. This CDR3 is built from 16 residues. The CDR3: CASSLGARGRDSPLHF. The DNA of the CDR3 is TGTGCCAGCAGCTTAGGAGCCAGGGGTAGGGATTCACCCCTCCACTTT.

The chain recombines TRBV6-5 with TRBJ2-5, with 7 bases matching TRBD1. Germline lookup yields CDR1 MNHEY and CDR2 SVGAGI. V dropped 4 bases and J dropped 4; count of bases not matched to a gene: 12. This CDR3 is built from 16 residues. The CDR3 region has the DNA TGTGCCAGCAGTTCTCTTCGGACAGGTCGGGCAGAGACCCAGTACTTC. This sequence encodes CASSSLRTGRAETQYF.

This chain joins TRBV7-6 and TRBJ2-3; D perhaps matches TRBD2 (7 bases). Germline lookup yields CDR1 SGHVS and CDR2 FNYEAQ. The CDR3 has 15 amino acids. V was cut by 5 bases and J by 3 bases, with 15 bases left in between. CDR3 amino acids: CASSRGGGLTDTQYF. In nucleotides, the CDR3 is TGTGCCAGCAGCAGAGGGGGGGGTCTGACAGATACGCAGTATTTT. Combining the CDR3 with reference TRBV7-6 and TRBJ2-3 gives the whole variable domain GAGVSQSPRYKVTKRGQDVALRCDPISGHVSLYWYRQALGQGPEFLTYFNYEAQQDKSGLPNDRFSAERPEGSISTLTIQRTEQRDSAMYRCASSRGGGLTDTQYFGPGTRLTVL.

This clone was seen more than once but under ten times. This chain connects TRBV18 to TRBJ2-7; D call uncertain. V was clipped by 3 bases and J by 2 bases, with 11 bases between them. The V gene's germline CDR1 is KGHSH and CDR2 LQKENI. This CDR3 has 14 amino acids. The CDR3 spells CASSPGNIAYEQYF. The CDR3 DNA follows: TGTGCCAGCTCACCGGGGAACATTGCCTACGAGCAGTACTTC.

The rearrangement links TRBV28 to TRBJ1-2; perhaps TRBD1 as D (6 bases). CDR3 length equals 14 residues. The germline CDR1 and CDR2 sequences are MDHEN and SYDVKM. Trimming left V 6 bases short and J 5 bases short, with 16 bases between. CDR3 amino acids: CASSPTGTLYGYTF. The CDR3 DNA sequence: TGTGCCAGCAGCCCGACAGGCACCCTTTATGGCTACACCTTC.

The rearrangement uses TRBV13 and TRBJ2-4; 9 bases align to TRBD1. Germline loops: CDR1 PRHDT, CDR2 FYEKMQ (reference sequence). CDR3 size: 14 residues. The junction had 1 base not matched to a gene; V was cut back by 5 bases and J by 2 bases. CDR3 loop: CASSGTGPKNIQYF. In DNA, the CDR3 is TGTGCCAGCAGCGGGACAGGGCCCAAAAACATTCAGTACTTC.

The J gene is TRBJ2-1, the V gene TRBV24-1; the D call may be TRBD1 or TRBD2 (5 bases each). V dropped 5 bases and J dropped 2 bases, with 12 bases sitting between them. CDR3 length: 15 amino acids. Germline V CDR1 and CDR2: KGHDR, SFDVKD. As DNA, the CDR3 is TGTGCCACCAGTGCTACCGGGACCCCCTACAATGAGCAGTTCTTC. Translation gives CATSATGTPYNEQFF.

The CDR3, as DNA: TGTGCCAGCAAAGACAGGGCCACTGAAGCTTTCTTT. Translated, it gives CASKDRATEAFF. The gene calls are TRBV25-1 and TRBJ1-1, with TRBD1 identical over 7 bases. CDR1 and CDR2 (germline): MGHDK, SYGVNS. The J segment lost 4 bases and the V segment lost 7 bases, leaving 3 bases of the junction unmatched. The CDR3 has 12 amino acids.

The J gene is TRBJ2-7, the V gene TRBV2, with D possibly TRBD2 on 6 matching bases. Germline assignment: CDR1 SNHLY and CDR2 FYNNEI. V was trimmed by 4 bases and J by 2 bases, leaving 15 bases between them. The CDR3 runs to 15 residues. The CDR3 nucleotides are TGTGCCAGCAGTGGACGGGCAGGGAGGCCCTACGAGCAGTACTTC. Its protein is CASSGRAGRPYEQYF.

This chain links TRBV5-1 with TRBJ2-5; 13 bases are a match to TRBD2. CDR1 is SGHRS and CDR2 is YFSETQ in the germline V gene. The CDR3 runs 17 residues. The ends lost 4 bases at V and 1 base at J; junction bases unmatched: 7. The CDR3 is CASSPPGLAGTQETQYF. In DNA form, the CDR3 reads TGCGCCAGCAGCCCGCCGGGACTAGCGGGAACCCAAGAGACCCAGTACTTC.

The chain combines TRBV4-2 with TRBJ2-1, with D possibly being TRBD1 (6 bases). The CDR3 runs to 12 residues. Germline V gene data show CDR1 as LGHNA and CDR2 as YNFKEQ. Trimming removed 7 bases from V and 3 bases from J, with 7 bases in between. CDR3 residues: CASMDSYNEQFF. CDR3 DNA sequence: TGTGCCAGCATGGACAGCTACAATGAGCAGTTCTTC.

The rearrangement joins TRBV28 to TRBJ1-6; D uncertain. Per the germline V gene, CDR1 is MDHEN and CDR2 is SYDVKM. This CDR3 is 15 amino acids long. The ends were cut back, 5 bases at V and 9 bases at J, with 17 bases in the middle. CDR3 residues: CASSLTRGRRSPLHF. CDR3 nucleotides: TGTGCCAGCAGTCTCACGAGAGGGAGGCGTTCACCCCTCCACTTT.

V is TRBV9 and J is TRBJ2-7, with a weak D call TRBD1 (5 bases). The CDR3 has 14 amino acids. V was shortened by 0 bases and J by 7 bases, with 14 bases between the two germline ends. In germline, CDR1 is SGDLS, CDR2 YYNGEE. The CDR3 nucleotides read TGTGCCAGCAGCGTAGATCCCAGGGTGGGTGAGCAGTACTTC. It is translated as CASSVDPRVGEQYF.

J is TRBJ2-3 and V is TRBV4-2; TRBD2 matches 9 bases. The CDR3 has 17 amino acids. Germline loops: CDR1 LGHNA, CDR2 YNFKEQ. Unmatched junction bases numbered 8, after V lost 0 bases and J lost 4 bases. The CDR3 sequence is CASSQDKAGGRSDTQYF. The CDR3 region has the DNA TGTGCCAGCAGCCAAGATAAGGCGGGAGGGAGGTCAGATACGCAGTATTTT.

This chain joins TRBV10-1 and TRBJ1-2; D is ambiguous. The CDR3 contains 15 residues. V shed 0 bases and J shed 4 bases, with 12 bases lying between them. Germline V gives CDR1 WNHNN, CDR2 SYGVQD (reference sequence). Here the CDR3 DNA reads TGCGCCAGCAGTGAGTCCTCTCGGGGATTCTATGGCTACACCTTC. It specifies CASSESSRGFYGYTF.

The chain couples TRBV6-2 or TRBV6-3 to TRBJ2-7, with a weak D call TRBD1 (5 bases). V gave up 4 bases and J gave up 4 bases, with 8 bases separating them. CDR1 is MNHEY and CDR2 is SVGEGT in the germline V gene. The CDR3 consists of 12 residues. CDR3 sequence reads: CASSSRAYEQYF. CDR3 nucleotide sequence: TGTGCCAGCAGTTCCAGGGCTTACGAGCAGTACTTC.

The chain employs TRBV15 and TRBJ1-6; D is unresolved. Trimming removed 3 bases at V and 5 bases at J, with 14 bases between. The CDR3 spans 16 residues. From germline, CDR1 is LNHNV and CDR2 YYDKDF (reference sequence). CDR3 amino acids: CATSSERTVDNSPLHF. DNA for the CDR3: TGTGCCACCAGCAGCGAGCGGACGGTCGATAATTCACCCCTCCACTTT.

The gene calls are TRBV28 and TRBJ2-7; 7 nucleotides match TRBD1. This CDR3 is 15 amino acids long. J lost 0 bases, V lost 5 bases, and 7 bases had no gene match. CDR1 and CDR2 from the germline V gene are MDHEN and SYDVKM. In DNA, the CDR3 is TGTGCCAGCAGTCCCGGACAGGTGGGCTCCTACGAGCAGTACTTC. It translates to CASSPGQVGSYEQYF.

V gene TRBV15 combines with J gene TRBJ2-3, with D tentatively TRBD1 or TRBD2 (5 bases each). V lost 8 bases, J lost 2 bases, and 14 bases lay in between. CDR1 LNHNV and CDR2 YYDKDF come from the germline V gene (reference sequence). This CDR3 is built from 14 residues. The CDR3 spells CATGEGTSTDTQYF. The DNA for the CDR3 is TGTGCCACCGGTGAAGGGACCTCCACAGATACGCAGTATTTT.

The J gene is TRBJ2-6, the V gene TRBV28; 7 nucleotides line up with TRBD1. V gave up 7 bases and J gave up 3 bases; unmatched junction bases: 3. CDR3 length: 14 residues. Per the germline V gene, CDR1 is MDHEN and CDR2 is SYDVKM. The CDR3 bases are TGTGCCAGCAACGACAGGGTTGGGGCCAACGTCCTGACTTTC. Encoded protein: CASNDRVGANVLTF.